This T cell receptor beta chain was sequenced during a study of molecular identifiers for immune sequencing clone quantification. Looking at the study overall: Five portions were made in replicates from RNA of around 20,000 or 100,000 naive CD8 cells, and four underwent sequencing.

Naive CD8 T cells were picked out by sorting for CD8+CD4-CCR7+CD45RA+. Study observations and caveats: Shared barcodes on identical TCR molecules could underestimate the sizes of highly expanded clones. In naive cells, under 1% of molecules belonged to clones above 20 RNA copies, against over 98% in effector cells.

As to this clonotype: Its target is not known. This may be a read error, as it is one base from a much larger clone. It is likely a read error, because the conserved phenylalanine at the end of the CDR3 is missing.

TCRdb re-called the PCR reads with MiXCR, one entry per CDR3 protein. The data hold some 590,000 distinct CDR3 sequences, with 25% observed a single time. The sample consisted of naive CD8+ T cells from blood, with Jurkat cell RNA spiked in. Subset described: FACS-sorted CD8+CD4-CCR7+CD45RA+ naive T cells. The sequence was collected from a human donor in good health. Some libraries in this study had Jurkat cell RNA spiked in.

The CDR3 loop is CASSQAKGGTEAFL. The CDR3 bases are TGCGCCAGCAGCCAAGCGAAGGGCGGCACTGAAGCTTTCCTT. J is TRBJ1-1 and V is TRBV4-1, with D unclear. The V and J ends lost 1 base and 4 bases respectively, with 10 bases between them. From germline, CDR1 is MGHRA and CDR2 YSYEKL. The CDR3 runs to 14 residues.